Reported below is one T cell receptor (beta chain). CDR3 length: 16 residues. The V end lost 6 bases, the J end lost 4 bases, and 21 bases lay between the germline ends. Germline V gives CDR1 SGHDN, CDR2 FVKESK. TCR beta CDR3 regions were amplified from RNA transcripts. First-round RT-PCR targeting the TCR CDR3 was performed with the HTBI primer set. Each CDR3 protein is one row after TCRdb ran MiXCR on the multiplex PCR reads. The sample comprises 300,000 or so distinct CDR3 sequences, 16% of which are singletons, and 33% rests with the top ten. This entry comes from a study of T cells in Graves' hyperthyroidism and ophthalmopathy.

Sequenced material: blood. The genes are TRBV14 and TRBJ1-1; weak D call: TRBD1 (6 bases). This TCR came from a man aged 30-40 years with Graves' hyperthyroidism. The CDR3 region is CASRLQQGSGSTEAFF. The DNA of the CDR3 is TGTGCCAGCAGACTGCAACAGGGATCGGGGTCCACTGAAGCTTTCTTT.